The clone carrying this TCR beta chain has only a few counts. The antigen remains undetermined. The data derive from a study of CD8+ T cells in alopecia areata. Study results and limitations: A great number of expanded lesional clones endured in scalp and blood during tofacitinib. Elevated clonality characterized lesional scalp relative to normal scalp, particularly in alopecia totalis/universalis.

The CDR3 has 14 amino acids. Germline-derived CDR1 and CDR2 are SGHAT and FQNNGV. Trimming removed 7 bases from V and 1 base from J; junction bases left unmatched: 7. Treatment given: oral pan-JAK inhibitor, 5-10 mg twice daily. As part of sample collection, lesional scalp punch biopsies and peripheral blood were taken from alopecia areata patients. Sequencing templates came from extracted RNA that was reverse transcribed into cDNA. The method was immunoSEQ multiplex PCR; TCRdb's version includes in-frame clones alone and lacks a portion of them. The sample has around 180,000 clones, roughly 60% seen once.

This sequence joins TRBV11-2 and TRBJ2-7; 7 bases line up with TRBD2. The TCR comes from a human donor with alopecia areata. This material consisted of CD4+ T cells sorted from blood, taken at week 24, from a patient treated with tofacitinib. The CDR3 here is CASTFGGLSYEQYF. The DNA of the CDR3 is TGTGCCAGCACTTTCGGGGGGTTGTCCTACGAGCAGTACTTC.